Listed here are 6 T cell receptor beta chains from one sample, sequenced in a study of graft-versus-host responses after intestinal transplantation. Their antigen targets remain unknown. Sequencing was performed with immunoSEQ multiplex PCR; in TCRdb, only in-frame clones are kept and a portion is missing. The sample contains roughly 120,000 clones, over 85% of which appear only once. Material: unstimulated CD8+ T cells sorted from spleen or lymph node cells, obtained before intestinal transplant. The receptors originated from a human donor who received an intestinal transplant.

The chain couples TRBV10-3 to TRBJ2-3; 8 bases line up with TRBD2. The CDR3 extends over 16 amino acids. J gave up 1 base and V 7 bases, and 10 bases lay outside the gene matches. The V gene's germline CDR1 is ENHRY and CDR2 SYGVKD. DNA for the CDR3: TGTGCCATCACCCCCGGCCCCGGGGGGGGCACAGATACGCAGTATTTT. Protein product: CAITPGPGGGTDTQYF.

The CDR3 DNA reads as TGTGCCAGCAGCAACGGACTAGCCTCCTACAATGAGCAGTTCTTC. This sequence encodes CASSNGLASYNEQFF. The V gene is TRBV7-8, the J gene TRBJ2-1; 8 nucleotides line up with TRBD2. J lost 0 bases, V lost 5 bases, and 3 bases had no gene match. The germline gives CDR1 SGHVS, CDR2 FQNEAQ. The CDR3 is 15 residues long. Looking up the rest from reference TRBV7-8 and TRBJ2-1 gives the full variable domain: GAGVSQSPRYKVAKRGQDVALRCDPISGHVSLFWYQQALGQGPEFLTYFQNEAQLDKSGLPSDRFFAERPEGSVSTLKIQRTQQEDSAVYLCASSNGLASYNEQFFGPGTRLTVL.

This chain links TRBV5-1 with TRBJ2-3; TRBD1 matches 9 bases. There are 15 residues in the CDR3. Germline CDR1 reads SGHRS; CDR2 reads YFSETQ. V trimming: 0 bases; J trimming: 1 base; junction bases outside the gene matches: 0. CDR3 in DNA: TGCGCCAGCAGCTTGGGGACAGGGGGCACAGATACGCAGTATTTT. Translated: CASSLGTGGTDTQYF.

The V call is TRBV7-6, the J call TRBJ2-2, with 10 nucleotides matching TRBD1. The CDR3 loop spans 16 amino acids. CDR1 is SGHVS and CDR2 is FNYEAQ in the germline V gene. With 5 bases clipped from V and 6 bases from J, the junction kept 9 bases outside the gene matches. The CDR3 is CASSPGTGVVAGELFF. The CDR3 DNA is TGTGCCAGCAGCCCCGGGACAGGGGTTGTCGCCGGGGAGCTGTTTTTT.

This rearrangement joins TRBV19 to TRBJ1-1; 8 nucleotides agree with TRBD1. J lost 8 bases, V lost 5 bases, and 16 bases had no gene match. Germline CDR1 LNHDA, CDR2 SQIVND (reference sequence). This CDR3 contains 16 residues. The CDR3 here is CASSPSGTGPEGEAFF. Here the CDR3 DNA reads TGTGCCAGTAGTCCCTCGGGGACAGGACCCGAAGGGGAAGCTTTCTTT.

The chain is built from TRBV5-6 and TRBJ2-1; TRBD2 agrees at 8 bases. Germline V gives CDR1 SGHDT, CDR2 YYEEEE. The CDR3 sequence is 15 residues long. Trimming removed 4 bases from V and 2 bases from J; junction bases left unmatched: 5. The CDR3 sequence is CASSGMGLAYNEQFF. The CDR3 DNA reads TGTGCCAGCAGCGGAATGGGACTAGCCTACAATGAGCAGTTCTTC.